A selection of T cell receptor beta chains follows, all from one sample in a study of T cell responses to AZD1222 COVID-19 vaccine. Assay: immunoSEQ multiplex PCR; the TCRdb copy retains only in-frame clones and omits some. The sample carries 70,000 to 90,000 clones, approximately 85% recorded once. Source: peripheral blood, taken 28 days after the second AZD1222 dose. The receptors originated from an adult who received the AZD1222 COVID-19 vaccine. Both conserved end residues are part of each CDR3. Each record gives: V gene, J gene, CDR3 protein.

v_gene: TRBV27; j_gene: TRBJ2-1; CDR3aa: CASSLVSGRDNEQFF
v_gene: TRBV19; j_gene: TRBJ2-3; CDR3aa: CASSIEAGDTQYF
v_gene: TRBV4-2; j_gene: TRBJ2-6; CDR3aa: CASSQPGARGANVLTF
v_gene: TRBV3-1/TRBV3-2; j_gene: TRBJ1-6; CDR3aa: CASSHRKTGVLNSPLHF
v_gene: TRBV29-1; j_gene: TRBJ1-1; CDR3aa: CTEGENTEAFF
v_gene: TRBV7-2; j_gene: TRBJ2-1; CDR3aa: CASSLESGYNEQFF
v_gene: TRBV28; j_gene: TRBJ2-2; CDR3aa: CASSAPTGSAITGELFF
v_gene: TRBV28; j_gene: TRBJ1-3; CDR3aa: CASSFAQGISGNTIYF
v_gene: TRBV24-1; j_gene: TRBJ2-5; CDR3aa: CATSDNGHRSPTQYF
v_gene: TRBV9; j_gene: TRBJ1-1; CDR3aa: CASSPWGGSKNTEAFF
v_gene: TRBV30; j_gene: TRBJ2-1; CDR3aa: CAWSRGRPYNEQFF
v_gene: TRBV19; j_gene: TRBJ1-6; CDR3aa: CASSTGVFSSPLHF
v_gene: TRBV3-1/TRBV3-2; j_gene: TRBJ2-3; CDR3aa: CASSTRGGSTDTQYF
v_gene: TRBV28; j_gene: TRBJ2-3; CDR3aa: CASSSGTGQPTDTQYF
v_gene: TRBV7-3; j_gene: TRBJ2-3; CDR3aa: CASSPLQGDTQYF
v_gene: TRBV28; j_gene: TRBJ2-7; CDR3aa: CASSLSPGTGVYEQYF
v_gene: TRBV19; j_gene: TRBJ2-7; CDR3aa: CASSFGLAGAYEQYF
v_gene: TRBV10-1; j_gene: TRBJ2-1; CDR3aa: CASPGLAGAYNEQFF
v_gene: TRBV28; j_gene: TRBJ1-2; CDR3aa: CASIGQGLSGYTF
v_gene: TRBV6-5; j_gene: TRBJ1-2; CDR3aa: CASSYSGPEGGYTF
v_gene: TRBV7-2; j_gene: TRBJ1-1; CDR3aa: CASSWGGANTEAFF
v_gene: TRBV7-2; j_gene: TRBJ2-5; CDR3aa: CASSPLYSGAEETQYF
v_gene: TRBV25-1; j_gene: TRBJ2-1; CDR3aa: CASQEALAGHNEQFF
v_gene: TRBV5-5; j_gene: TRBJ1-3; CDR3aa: CASSLAGQIADTIYF
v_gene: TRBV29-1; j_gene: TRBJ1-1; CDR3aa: CSVEEQGLGAFF
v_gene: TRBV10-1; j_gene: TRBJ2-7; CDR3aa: CASSGEMGQDEQYF
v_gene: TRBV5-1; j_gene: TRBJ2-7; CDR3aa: CASSLSTGSYEQYF
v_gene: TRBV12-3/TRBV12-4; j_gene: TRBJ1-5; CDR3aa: CASSLGGIQPQHF
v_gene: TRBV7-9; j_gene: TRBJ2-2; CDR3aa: CANELPNTGELFF
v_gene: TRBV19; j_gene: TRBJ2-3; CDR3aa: CASSGRVGGTDTQYF
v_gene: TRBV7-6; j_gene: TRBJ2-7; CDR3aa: CASSRLAGDYEQYF
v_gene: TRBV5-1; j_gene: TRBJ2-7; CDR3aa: CASSLAQGRLYEQYF
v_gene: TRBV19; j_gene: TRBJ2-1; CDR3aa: CASSPHADRNEQFF
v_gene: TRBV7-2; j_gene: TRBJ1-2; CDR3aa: CASSLAGTQYGYTF
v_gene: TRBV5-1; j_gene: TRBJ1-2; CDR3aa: CASSASPGQGARDGYTF